This T cell receptor beta chain was captured in a study of blood T cell repertoires in COVID-19. Some clones are missing from TCRdb's copy, which holds only in-frame ones; the method was immunoSEQ multiplex PCR. The profile shows over 200,000 clones, around four fifths of them singletons. The germline CDR1 and CDR2 sequences are MDHEN and SYDVKM. The V end lost 6 bases, the J end lost 8 bases, and 17 bases lay between the germline ends. This CDR3 region has 14 residues. The chain combines TRBV28 with TRBJ2-1; no firm D call. This TCR came from an elderly man with acute or convalescent COVID-19. Sequences were obtained from peripheral blood. The CDR3 bases are TGTGCCAGCAGCCTCGTGAAGTTGCAGTATGAGCAGTTCTTC. Translation: CASSLVKLQYEQFF.